The clone carrying this T cell receptor beta chain was seen at least ten times. Researchers made TCR beta libraries by using iRepertoire HTBI primers and running Arm-PCR on CDR3 regions. From the multiplex PCR reads, TCRdb called clonotypes with MiXCR, one entry per CDR3 protein. The repertoire includes fewer than 450,000 distinct CDR3 sequences, less than 25% of them detected once, and around 20% sits in the top ten. The time point is: persistent/refractory GD, antithyroid drugs over 5 years with positive TRAb. The TCR library was made from RNA extracted from PBMCs. An endocrinology department located in Xi'an, China, was where the patients came from. This sample was taken from a study of regulatory T cells in long-lasting Graves disease. Study-wide context: Persistent cases were those of Graves' disease that involved over 5 years of antithyroid drugs with positive TSH receptor antibodies.

The specimen comprised peripheral blood mononuclear cells (PBMCs), sampled when the disease was refractory, from a patient treated with antithyroid drugs. The receptor comes from a female donor with Graves disease.

CDR3 residues: CASRGRDYEQYF. In nucleotides, the CDR3 is TGTGCCAGCAGAGGCAGGGACTACGAGCAGTACTTC. The rearrangement joins TRBV2 to TRBJ2-7; perhaps TRBD1 as D (5 bases). The V gene's germline CDR1 is SNHLY and CDR2 FYNNEI. This CDR3 region has 12 residues. The ends were cut back, 6 bases at V and 3 bases at J, with 9 bases in the middle.